This T cell receptor (beta chain) stems from a study of identical twins. Study-wide results and limits: Among beta out-of-frame sequences, excess sharing between twins appeared weaker. Conclusions were drawn cross-sectionally by statistical analysis, without following the same donors.

Notes on this clonotype: Its matching antigen is unknown.

TCRdb reprocessed the 5' RACE reads with MiXCR, giving one entry per CDR3 protein. This repertoire shows roughly 1.6 million distinct CDR3 sequences, under 35% found once; its top ten account for about 0.3%. This clonotype was sampled from a newborn girl in good health. The material sequenced was cord blood.

CDR3 protein: CASSFTGGQFF. Here the CDR3 DNA reads TGTGCCAGCAGTTTTACCGGGGGGCAGTTCTTC. The chain couples TRBV6-2 or TRBV6-3 to TRBJ2-1, with a tentative D call TRBD2 (6 bases). The CDR3 totals 11 residues. Trimming took 4 bases from V and 12 from J, leaving 10 bases between them. The germline V gene has CDR1 MNHEY and CDR2 SVGEGT.